The 13 T cell receptor beta chains below come from one sample, sequenced in a study of spatial heterogeneity in lung cancer (dated by TCRdb to between 2019 and 2020). Summary of the overall study and its limitations: The number of expanded intratumoral alpha and beta TCRs correlated with the tumor nonsynonymous mutation count.

The time point label, as the study defines it: sample taken at primary tumor resection. The library was obtained by 5' RACE. Reads for this sample came from a NextSeq 500. The public reads were reprocessed in TCRdb via fastp at Q25 and MiXCR, keeping in-frame beta chains. Rows with one shared CDR3 protein collapse into an entry with the most common genes and DNA. The sample includes 2,500 to 3,000 distinct CDR3 sequences, with roughly an eighth observed a single time. Together, the top ten hold approximately 22% of the sample. The antigens these receptors bind are not known. Source: lung tumor tissue, taken at surgery. These receptors were taken from a male donor with early-stage non-small cell lung cancer.

This clonotype was seen repeatedly, ten times or more. As DNA, the CDR3 is TGTGCCAGCTCACCTGCAGGGATGGGGTCGGGTGAGCAGTTCTTC. It specifies CASSPAGMGSGEQFF. The gene calls are TRBV18 and TRBJ2-1; TRBD1 is a possible D gene (5 bases). The CDR3 totals 15 residues. Trimming pared 3 bases from V and 9 bases from J, leaving 18 bases between. In germline, CDR1 is KGHSH, CDR2 LQKENI.

This clonotype was seen repeatedly, ten times or more. This chain uses TRBV7-6 with TRBJ2-1; D remains unclear. Germline loops: CDR1 SGHVS, CDR2 FNYEAQ. Trimming cost V 5 bases and J 10 bases, with 18 bases left between them. CDR3 length equals 14 residues. The DNA of the CDR3 is TGTGCCAGCAGCGAAAGAAGGGCCCGGCAGGAGCAGTTCTTC. This translates into CASSERRARQEQFF.

This clonotype is medium-sized by share. The chain combines TRBV6-2 or TRBV6-3 with TRBJ2-5; D is unresolved. Trimming took off 3 bases at V and 6 bases at J, with 5 bases between the two ends. Germline lookup yields CDR1 MNHEY and CDR2 SVGEGT. The CDR3 has 11 amino acids. For the CDR3, the DNA is TGTGCCAGCAGTTATGGAAAGACCCAGTACTTC. Residues: CASSYGKTQYF.

This clonotype came up many times. V is TRBV12-3 or TRBV12-4 and J is TRBJ2-5; TRBD2 aligns across 9 bases. The CDR3 loop spans 16 amino acids. V gave up 5 bases and J gave up 5 bases; unmatched junction bases: 12. The CDR3 DNA sequence: TGTGCCAGCAGTACCGGGGGCGGGGGGGCCGTTGAGACCCAGTACTTC. This translates into CASSTGGGGAVETQYF.

The genes are TRBV30 and TRBJ2-3; TRBD1 matches 7 bases. Germline values: CDR1 GTSNPN, CDR2 SVGIG (reference sequence). The CDR3 has 15 residues. Unmatched junction bases numbered 7, after V lost 4 bases and J lost 0 bases. DNA for the CDR3: TGTGCCTGGAACGGGGCAGGGGGAAGCACAGATACGCAGTATTTT. It yields the protein CAWNGAGGSTDTQYF.

There are many counts of this clonotype. The rearrangement joins TRBV11-2 to TRBJ2-5, with TRBD1 identical over 7 bases. The V gene's germline CDR1 is SGHAT and CDR2 FQNNGV. V gave up 4 bases and J gave up 2 bases; unmatched junction bases: 10. This CDR3 is 16 amino acids long. The CDR3 nucleotides read TGTGCCAGCAGCTGGGGACAGTCGAGAACTCAAGAGACCCAGTACTTC. Its translation: CASSWGQSRTQETQYF.

This clonotype is medium-sized in the sample. This chain connects TRBV5-1 to TRBJ2-7; D may be TRBD2 (5 bases). With 7 bases removed from V and 2 bases from J, the gap between germline ends came to 16 bases. The CDR3 runs 14 residues. Looked up from germline, CDR1 is SGHRS and CDR2 is YFSETQ. CDR3 region: CASSPRGRAYEQYF. CDR3 coding DNA: TGCGCCAGCTCCCCTCGGGGAAGAGCCTACGAGCAGTACTTC.

In its sample, this clonotype is medium-sized. Relative to the germline gene, one junction end is altered; a read error may explain this. The chain carries TRBV7-7 and TRBJ2-6; a possible D gene is TRBD1 (6 bases). The CDR3 runs 16 residues. CDR1 is SSHAT and CDR2 is FNYEAQ in the germline V gene (reference sequence). The CDR3, as DNA: TGTGCTAGCAGTCGACAGGCCTTCTCTGGGGCCAACGTCCTGACTTTC. This encodes CASSRQAFSGANVLTF.

In regard to this clonotype: A read error may account for a junction end that differs from germline. V and J are TRBV11-1 and TRBJ1-1, with 10 positions matching TRBD1. This CDR3 spans 13 amino acids. Germline-derived CDR1 and CDR2 are SGHAT and FQDESV (reference sequence). CDR3 DNA sequence: TGTTCCAGCAGCACGGACAGGGGGATTGAAGCTTTCTTT. Protein: CSSSTDRGIEAFF.

By share of the sample, this clonotype is large (0.1 to 1%). V usage is TRBV24-1 and J usage is TRBJ2-7; 7 nucleotides line up with TRBD1. Germline CDR1 is KGHDR and CDR2 is SFDVKD. V lost 3 bases and J lost 2; bases outside the gene matches: 9. The CDR3 covers 16 residues. CDR3 sequence: CATSDTRQGSAYEQYF. The CDR3 region has the DNA TGTGCCACCAGTGATACAAGACAGGGATCTGCCTACGAGCAGTACTTC.

This clonotype occurred a few times. V usage is TRBV7-9 and J usage is TRBJ2-3; TRBD2 matches 7 bases. The CDR3 length is 16 residues. V dropped 3 bases and J dropped 2; count of bases not matched to a gene: 8. Germline V gene lookup returns CDR1 SEHNR and CDR2 FQNEAQ (reference sequence). The DNA of the CDR3 is TGTGCCAGCAGCTTTGGCCGGGGGGTCCTCACAGATACGCAGTATTTT. It specifies CASSFGRGVLTDTQYF.

By frequency in the sample, this clonotype is medium-sized. The gene calls are TRBV3-1 and TRBJ2-3, with D uncertain. The CDR3 runs to 16 residues. The ends were cut back, 4 bases at V and 1 base at J, with 15 bases in the middle. Germline-derived CDR1 and CDR2 are LGHDT and YNNKEL (reference sequence). CDR3 sequence reads: CASSPPRSVGTDTQYF. The CDR3 DNA sequence: TGTGCCAGCAGCCCGCCCCGGAGCGTAGGCACAGATACGCAGTATTTT.

This chain uses TRBV4-3 with TRBJ1-3; 8 nucleotides align to TRBD1. After removal of 0 bases from V and 0 bases from J, the junction contained 4 bases not matched to a gene. Germline V gives CDR1 LGHNA, CDR2 YSLEER. There are 17 residues in the CDR3. DNA for the CDR3: TGCGCCAGCAGCCAAGATTCAGGGGGCAGCTCTGGAAACACCATATATTTT. Translation gives CASSQDSGGSSGNTIYF.